The 15 T cell receptor beta chains listed next were all sequenced from one sample in a study of cytomegalovirus exposure and HLA in healthy donors. PCR employed 60 Vbeta and 13 Jbeta primers. TCRdb's table, derived via immunoSEQ multiplex PCR, lists solely in-frame clones and lacks some. The data contain approximately 140,000 clones, around 80% of them singletons. What was sequenced was PBMCs. Source of these receptors: a woman aged 18-29 years in good health and CMV-seronegative.

The chain is built from TRBV29-1 and TRBJ2-7; perhaps TRBD1 as D (6 bases). The CDR3 has 13 amino acids. CDR1 and CDR2 (germline): SQVTM, ANQGSEA. Trimming took 5 bases from V and 6 from J, leaving 17 bases between them. CDR3 bases: TGCAGCGTTCAACTTAAAAGGGGGTCCGAGCAGTACTTC. Residues: CSVQLKRGSEQYF.

V and J are TRBV7-8 and TRBJ2-1; TRBD2 matches at 8 bases. CDR1 is SGHVS and CDR2 is FQNEAQ in the germline V gene. V shed 5 bases and J 3 bases; nucleotides not matched to a gene: 6. The CDR3 runs 15 residues. The CDR3 DNA reads TGTGCCAGCAGCCTTAGCGGGATGGACTACAATGAGCAGTTCTTC. It encodes CASSLSGMDYNEQFF.

The chain is built from TRBV11-3 and TRBJ2-1; 7 positions agree with TRBD2. V trimming: 8 bases; J trimming: 5 bases; junction bases outside the gene matches: 9. This CDR3 is built from 14 residues. In germline, CDR1 is SGHNT, CDR2 YENEEA. CDR3 DNA sequence: TGTGCCAGCGCACGGCGGGAGAAGGACAATGAGCAGTTCTTC. Translating gives CASARREKDNEQFF.

The chain joins TRBV7-9 to TRBJ1-2; 8 positions agree with TRBD1. The CDR3 extends over 15 amino acids. V trimming: 5 bases; J trimming: 8 bases; junction bases outside the gene matches: 13. Germline CDR1 and CDR2: SEHNR and FQNEAQ (reference sequence). The CDR3 DNA sequence: TGTGCCAGCAGCCCTCCCCCCGGGACAGGAGTCGGCTACACCTTC. This translates into CASSPPPGTGVGYTF.

The rearrangement links TRBV5-6 to TRBJ2-3; D is unresolved. The CDR3 runs 15 residues. Germline V gene lookup returns CDR1 SGHDT and CDR2 YYEEEE. The V gene lost 4 bases and the J gene lost 0 bases, with 12 bases spanning the gap. The CDR3 bases are TGTGCCAGCAGCCGACTGAGGCCTAGCACAGATACGCAGTATTTT. It yields the protein CASSRLRPSTDTQYF.

V gene TRBV5-1 combines with J gene TRBJ2-5; tentative D call: TRBD2 (6 bases). The CDR3 extends over 16 amino acids. Germline CDR1 is SGHRS and CDR2 is YFSETQ. Trimming took off 4 bases at V and 5 bases at J, with 21 bases between the two ends. CDR3 sequence: CASSPGGDWASETQYF. The CDR3 DNA reads as TGCGCCAGCAGCCCCGGCGGGGACTGGGCCTCCGAGACCCAGTACTTC. The full variable domain, completed using reference TRBV5-1 and TRBJ2-5, is KAGVTQTPRYLIKTRGQQVTLSCSPISGHRSVSWYQQTPGQGLQFLFEYFSETQRNKGNFPGRFSGRQFSNSRSEMNVSTLELGDSALYLCASSPGGDWASETQYFGPGTRLLVL.

V gene TRBV4-1 combines with J gene TRBJ1-1; D not resolved. The ends were cut back, 3 bases at V and 0 bases at J, with 11 bases in the middle. Germline V gene data show CDR1 as MGHRA and CDR2 as YSYEKL. The CDR3 loop spans 15 amino acids. CDR3 amino acids: CASSQTEIMNTEAFF. DNA for the CDR3: TGCGCCAGCAGCCAGACGGAGATAATGAACACTGAAGCTTTCTTT.

This clone was detected once. The chain is built from TRBV30 and TRBJ2-2; D may be TRBD2 (6 bases). Trimming stripped 3 bases from V and 4 bases from J, with 12 bases between. The CDR3 runs 14 residues. Germline-derived CDR1 and CDR2 are GTSNPN and SVGIG (reference sequence). CDR3 coding DNA: TGTGCCTGGAGGCCGGGACTCTTCACCGGGGAGCTGTTTTTT. Residues: CAWRPGLFTGELFF.

The V call is TRBV12-5, the J call TRBJ2-7; D is uncertain. V lost 0 bases to trimming and J lost 2 bases, with 14 bases between them. The length of the CDR3 is 16 residues. From germline, CDR1 is LGHNT and CDR2 FRNRAP. The CDR3 nucleotides read TGTGCTAGTGGTTTGGTACCTTCCCGGTTTCCCTACGAGCAGTACTTC. This sequence encodes CASGLVPSRFPYEQYF. The full variable domain, in which reference TRBV12-5 and TRBJ2-7 provide the parts outside the CDR3, is DARVTQTPRHKVTEMGQEVTMRCQPILGHNTVFWYRQTMMQGLELLAYFRNRAPLDDSGMPKDRFSAEMPDATLATLKIQPSEPRDSAVYFCASGLVPSRFPYEQYFGPGTRLTVT.

CDR3 coding DNA: TGTGCCAGCAGGGCGGGAGGGCGATCGTTCTTC. Translation gives CASRAGGRSFF. The chain is built from TRBV2 and TRBJ2-1; 9 positions match TRBD2. J gave up 15 bases and V 6 bases, and 6 bases lay outside the gene matches. The germline V gene encodes CDR1 SNHLY and CDR2 FYNNEI. CDR3 size: 11 residues.

The chain employs TRBV19 and TRBJ2-2; 8 bases match TRBD1. The ends lost 3 bases at V and 8 bases at J; junction bases unmatched: 5. This CDR3 has 14 amino acids. Germline V lookup: CDR1 LNHDA, CDR2 SQIVND (reference sequence). CDR3 amino acids: CASSMQGAAGELFF. CDR3 nucleotide sequence: TGTGCCAGTAGTATGCAGGGGGCGGCTGGGGAGCTGTTTTTT.

The chain combines TRBV19 with TRBJ2-1; 7 nucleotides line up with TRBD2. V lost 5 bases, J lost 6 bases, and 4 bases stayed unmatched. Per the germline V gene, CDR1 is LNHDA and CDR2 is SQIVND (reference sequence). This CDR3 has 13 residues. This chain's CDR3 is CASSWGGTNEQFF. In DNA, the CDR3 is TGTGCCAGTAGTTGGGGGGGTACCAATGAGCAGTTCTTC.

The chain joins TRBV2 to TRBJ1-2; D remains ambiguous. V lost 5 bases and J 4 bases, leaving 11 bases between the germline ends. Per germline, CDR1 SNHLY and CDR2 FYNNEI. The length of the CDR3 is 13 residues. The CDR3 protein is CASSSSKSYGYTF. CDR3 nucleotide sequence: TGTGCCAGCAGTTCCTCTAAGAGCTATGGCTACACCTTC.

The chain is built from TRBV5-1 and TRBJ2-7; 12 nucleotides line up with TRBD2. Germline loops: CDR1 SGHRS, CDR2 YFSETQ. The CDR3 covers 20 residues. V shed 0 bases and J 2 bases; nucleotides not matched to a gene: 15. CDR3 bases: TGCGCCAGCAGCTTGGTCCCCGGCCTAGCGGGAGGGATCGGAGCCTACGAGCAGTACTTC. This sequence encodes CASSLVPGLAGGIGAYEQYF.

V usage is TRBV7-2 and J usage is TRBJ1-5; no definite D call. Trimming removed 5 bases at V and 5 bases at J, with 10 bases between. CDR1 and CDR2 (germline): SGHTA, FQGNSA. The CDR3 extends over 13 amino acids. In DNA form, the CDR3 reads TGTGCCAGCAGCCCAAGTCGGGATCAGCCCCAGCATTTT. Protein sequence: CASSPSRDQPQHF.